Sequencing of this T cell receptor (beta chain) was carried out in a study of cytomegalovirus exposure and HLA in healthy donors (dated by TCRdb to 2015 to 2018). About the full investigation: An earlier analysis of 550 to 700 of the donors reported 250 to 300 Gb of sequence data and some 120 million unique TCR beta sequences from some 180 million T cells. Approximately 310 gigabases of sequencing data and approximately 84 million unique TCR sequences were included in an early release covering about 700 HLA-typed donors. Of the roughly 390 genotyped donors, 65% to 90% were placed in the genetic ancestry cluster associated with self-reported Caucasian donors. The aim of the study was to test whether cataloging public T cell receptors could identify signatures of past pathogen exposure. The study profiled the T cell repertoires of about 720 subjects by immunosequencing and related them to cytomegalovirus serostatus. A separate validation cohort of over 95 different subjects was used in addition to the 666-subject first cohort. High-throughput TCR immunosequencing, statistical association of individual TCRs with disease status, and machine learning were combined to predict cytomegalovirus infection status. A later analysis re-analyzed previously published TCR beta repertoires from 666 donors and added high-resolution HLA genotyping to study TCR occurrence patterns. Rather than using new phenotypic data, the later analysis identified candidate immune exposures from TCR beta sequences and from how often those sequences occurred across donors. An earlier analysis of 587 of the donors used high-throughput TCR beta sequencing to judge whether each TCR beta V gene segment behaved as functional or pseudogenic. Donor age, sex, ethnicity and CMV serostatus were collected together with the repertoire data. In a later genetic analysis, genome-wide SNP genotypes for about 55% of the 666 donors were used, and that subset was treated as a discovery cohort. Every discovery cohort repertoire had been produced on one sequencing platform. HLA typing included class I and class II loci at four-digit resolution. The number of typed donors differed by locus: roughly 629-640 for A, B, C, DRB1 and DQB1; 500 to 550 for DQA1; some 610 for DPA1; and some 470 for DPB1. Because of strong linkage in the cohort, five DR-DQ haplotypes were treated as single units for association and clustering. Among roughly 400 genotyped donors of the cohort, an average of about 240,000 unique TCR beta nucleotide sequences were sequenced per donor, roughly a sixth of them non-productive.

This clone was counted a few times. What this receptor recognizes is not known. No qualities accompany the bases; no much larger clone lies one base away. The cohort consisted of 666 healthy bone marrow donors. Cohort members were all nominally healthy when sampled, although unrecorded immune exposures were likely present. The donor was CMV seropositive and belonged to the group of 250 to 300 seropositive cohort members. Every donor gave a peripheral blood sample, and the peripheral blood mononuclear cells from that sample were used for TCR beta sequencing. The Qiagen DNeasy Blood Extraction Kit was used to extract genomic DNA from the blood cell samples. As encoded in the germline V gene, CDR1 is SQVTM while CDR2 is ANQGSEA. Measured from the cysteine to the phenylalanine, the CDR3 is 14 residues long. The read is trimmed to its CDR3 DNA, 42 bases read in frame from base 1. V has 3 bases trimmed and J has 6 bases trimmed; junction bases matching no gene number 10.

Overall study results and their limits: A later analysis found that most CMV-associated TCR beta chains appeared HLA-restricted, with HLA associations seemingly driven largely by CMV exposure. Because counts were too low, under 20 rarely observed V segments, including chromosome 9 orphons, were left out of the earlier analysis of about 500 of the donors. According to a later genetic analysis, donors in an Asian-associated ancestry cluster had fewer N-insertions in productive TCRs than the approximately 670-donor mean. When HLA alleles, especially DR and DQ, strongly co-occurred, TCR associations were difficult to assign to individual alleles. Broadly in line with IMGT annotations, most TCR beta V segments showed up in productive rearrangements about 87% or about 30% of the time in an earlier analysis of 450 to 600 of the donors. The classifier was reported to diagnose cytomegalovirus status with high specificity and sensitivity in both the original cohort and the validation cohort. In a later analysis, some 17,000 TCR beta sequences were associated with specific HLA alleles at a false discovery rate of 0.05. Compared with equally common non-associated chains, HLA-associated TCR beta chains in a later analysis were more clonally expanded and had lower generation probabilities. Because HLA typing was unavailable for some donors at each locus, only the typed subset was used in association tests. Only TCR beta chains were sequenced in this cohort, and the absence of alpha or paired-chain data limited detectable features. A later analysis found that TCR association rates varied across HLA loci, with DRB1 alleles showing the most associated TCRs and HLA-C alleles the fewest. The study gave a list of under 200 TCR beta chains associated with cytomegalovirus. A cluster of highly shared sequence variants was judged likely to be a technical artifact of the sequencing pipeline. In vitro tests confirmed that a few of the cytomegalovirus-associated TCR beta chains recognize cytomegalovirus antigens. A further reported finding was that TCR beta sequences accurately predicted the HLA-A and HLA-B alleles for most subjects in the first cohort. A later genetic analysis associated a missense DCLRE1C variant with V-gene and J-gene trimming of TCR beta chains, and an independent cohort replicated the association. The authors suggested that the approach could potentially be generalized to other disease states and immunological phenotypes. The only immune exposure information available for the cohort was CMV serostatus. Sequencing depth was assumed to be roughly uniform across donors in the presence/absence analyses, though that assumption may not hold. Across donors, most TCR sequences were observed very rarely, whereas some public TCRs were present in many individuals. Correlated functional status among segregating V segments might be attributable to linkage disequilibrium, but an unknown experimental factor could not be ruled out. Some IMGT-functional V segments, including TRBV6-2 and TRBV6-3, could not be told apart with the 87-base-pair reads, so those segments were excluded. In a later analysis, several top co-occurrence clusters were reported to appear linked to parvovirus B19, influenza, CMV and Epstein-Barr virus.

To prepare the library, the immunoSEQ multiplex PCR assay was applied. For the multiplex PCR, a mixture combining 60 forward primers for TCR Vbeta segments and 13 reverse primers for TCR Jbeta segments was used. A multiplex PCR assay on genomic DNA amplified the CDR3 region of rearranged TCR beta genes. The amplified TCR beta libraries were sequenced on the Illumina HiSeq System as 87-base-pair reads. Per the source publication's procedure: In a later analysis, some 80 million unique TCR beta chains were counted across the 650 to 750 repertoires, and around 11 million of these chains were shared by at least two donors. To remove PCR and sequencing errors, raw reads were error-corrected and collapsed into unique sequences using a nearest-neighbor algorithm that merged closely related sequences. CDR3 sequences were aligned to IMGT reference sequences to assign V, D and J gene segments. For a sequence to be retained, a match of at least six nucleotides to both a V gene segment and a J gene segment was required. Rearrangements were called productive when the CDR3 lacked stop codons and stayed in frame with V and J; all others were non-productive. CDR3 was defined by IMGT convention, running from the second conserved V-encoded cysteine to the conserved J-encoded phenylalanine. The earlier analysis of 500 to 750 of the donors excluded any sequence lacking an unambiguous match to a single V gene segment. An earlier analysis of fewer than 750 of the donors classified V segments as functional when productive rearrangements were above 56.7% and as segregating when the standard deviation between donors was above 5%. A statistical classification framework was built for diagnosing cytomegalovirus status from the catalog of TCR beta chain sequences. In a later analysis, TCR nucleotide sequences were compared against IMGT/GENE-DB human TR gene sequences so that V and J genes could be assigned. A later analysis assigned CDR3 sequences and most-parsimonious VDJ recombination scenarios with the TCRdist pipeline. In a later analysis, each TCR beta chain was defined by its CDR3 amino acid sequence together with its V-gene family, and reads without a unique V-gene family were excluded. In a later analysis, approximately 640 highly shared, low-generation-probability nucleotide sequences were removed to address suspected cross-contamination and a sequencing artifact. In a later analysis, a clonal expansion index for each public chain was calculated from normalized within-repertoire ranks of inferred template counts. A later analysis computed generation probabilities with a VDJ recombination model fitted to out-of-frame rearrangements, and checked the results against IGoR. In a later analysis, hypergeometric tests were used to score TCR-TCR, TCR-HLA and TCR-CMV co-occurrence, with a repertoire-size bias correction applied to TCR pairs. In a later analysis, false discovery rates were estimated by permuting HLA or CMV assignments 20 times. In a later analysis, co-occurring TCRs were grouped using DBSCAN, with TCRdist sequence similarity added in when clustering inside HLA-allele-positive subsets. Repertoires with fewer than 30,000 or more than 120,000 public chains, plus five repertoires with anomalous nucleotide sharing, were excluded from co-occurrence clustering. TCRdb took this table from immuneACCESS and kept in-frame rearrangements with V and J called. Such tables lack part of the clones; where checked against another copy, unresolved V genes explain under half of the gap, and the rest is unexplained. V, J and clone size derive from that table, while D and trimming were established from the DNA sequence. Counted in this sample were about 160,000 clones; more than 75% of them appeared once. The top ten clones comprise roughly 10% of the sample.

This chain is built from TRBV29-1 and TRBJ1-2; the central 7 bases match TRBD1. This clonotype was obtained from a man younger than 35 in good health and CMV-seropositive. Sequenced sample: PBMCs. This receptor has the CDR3 CSVDPQGDLNGYTF. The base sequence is TGCAGCGTTGACCCTCAGGGGGATTTAAATGGCTACACCTTC. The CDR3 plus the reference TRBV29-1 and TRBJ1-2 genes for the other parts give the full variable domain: SAVISQKPSRDICQRGTSLTIQCQVDSQVTMMFWYRQQPGQSLTLIATANQGSEATYESGFVIDKFPISRPNLTFSTLTVSNMSPEDSSIYLCSVDPQGDLNGYTFGSGTRLTVV.